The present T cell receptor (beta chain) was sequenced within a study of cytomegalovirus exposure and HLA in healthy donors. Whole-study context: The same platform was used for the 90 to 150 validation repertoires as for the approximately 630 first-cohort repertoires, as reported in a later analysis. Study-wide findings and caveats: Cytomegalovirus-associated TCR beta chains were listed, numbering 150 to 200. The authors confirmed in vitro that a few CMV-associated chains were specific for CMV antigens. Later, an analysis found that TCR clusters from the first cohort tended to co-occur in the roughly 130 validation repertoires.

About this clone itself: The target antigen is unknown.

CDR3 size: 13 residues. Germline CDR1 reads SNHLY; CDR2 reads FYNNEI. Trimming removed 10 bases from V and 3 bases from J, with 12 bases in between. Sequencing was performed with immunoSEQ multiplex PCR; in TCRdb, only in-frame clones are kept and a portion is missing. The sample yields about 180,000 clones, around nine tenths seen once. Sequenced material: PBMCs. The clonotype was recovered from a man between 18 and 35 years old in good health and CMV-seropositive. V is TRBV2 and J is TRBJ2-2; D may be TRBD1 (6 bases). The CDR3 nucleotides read TGTGCCATCCTAGGGGGATACACCGGGGAGCTGTTTTTT. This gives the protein CAILGGYTGELFF.